Listed here are 10 T cell receptor beta chains from one sample, sequenced in a study of neurological immune-mediated disorders. TCRdb passed the 5' RACE reads through MiXCR, listing each CDR3 protein once. The sample gives nearly 30,000 distinct CDR3 sequences, approximately 15% of which show up once; around 5.2% is in the top ten. Time point noted: technical triplicate 3. The specimen sequenced was CD4+ T cells from blood. Source of these receptors: a female donor with HTLV-1-associated myelopathy (HAM/TSP).

Many counts were recorded for this clonotype. V and J are TRBV5-4 and TRBJ1-1; D is unclear. Germline V gene lookup returns CDR1 SGHNT and CDR2 YYREEE (reference sequence). Trimming removed 0 bases at V and 2 bases at J, with 8 bases between. The CDR3 contains 14 residues. The CDR3 DNA sequence: TGTGCCAGCAGCTTGGAACCAGAAAACACTGAAGCTTTCTTT. This translates into CASSLEPENTEAFF.

This clonotype was detected many times. V gene TRBV10-3 combines with J gene TRBJ2-7, with 8 bases lining up with TRBD2. The CDR3 contains 15 residues. Germline CDR1 and CDR2: ENHRY and SYGVKD. V shed 3 bases, J shed 0 bases, and the junction held 4 bases outside the gene matches. DNA of the CDR3: TGTGCCATCAGTGACCTTAGCGGGAACTCCTACGAGCAGTACTTC. Translating it yields CAISDLSGNSYEQYF.

This clonotype was counted many times. The chain uses TRBV19 and TRBJ2-5; D uncertain. The V end lost 3 bases, the J end lost 2 bases, and 4 bases lay between the germline ends. The V gene's germline CDR1 is LNHDA and CDR2 SQIVND (reference sequence). The CDR3 has 12 amino acids. Here the CDR3 reads CASSIPQETQYF. DNA of the CDR3: TGTGCCAGTAGTATTCCGCAAGAGACCCAGTACTTC.

About this clonotype: A much larger clone differs by one base, so this may be a read error. The V and J genes are TRBV4-3 and TRBJ2-6; 7 bases agree with TRBD1. V lost 5 bases and J lost 4; bases outside the gene matches: 17. The length of the CDR3 is 19 residues. Germline V gene sequence: CDR1 LGHNA, CDR2 YSLEER. The CDR3 DNA reads TGCGCCAGCAGCTACCCACAGGGGTCGGCTCTCTCCGGGGCCAACGTCCTGACTTTC. Protein product: CASSYPQGSALSGANVLTF.

This clonotype was seen ten or more times. The chain links TRBV7-2 to TRBJ1-5; D gene ambiguous. Trimming left V 1 base short and J 4 bases short, with 11 bases between. This CDR3 has 15 amino acids. CDR1 and CDR2 from the germline V gene are SGHTA and FQGNSA. CDR3 sequence: CASSLVGRTNQPQHF. The CDR3 DNA reads TGTGCCAGCAGCTTAGTGGGTAGGACGAATCAGCCCCAGCATTTT.

This clonotype was seen repeatedly, ten times or more. The rearrangement uses TRBV20-1 and TRBJ2-2; TRBD1 is a possible D gene (5 bases). There are 14 residues in the CDR3. Germline lookup yields CDR1 DFQATT and CDR2 SNEGSKA (reference sequence). The ends were cut back, 3 bases at V and 0 bases at J, with 8 bases in the middle. CDR3 bases: TGCAGTGCTAGGGACACGGCGAACACCGGGGAGCTGTTTTTT. Translating it yields CSARDTANTGELFF.

This clonotype came up many times. The rearrangement joins TRBV30 to TRBJ2-7; no reliable D call. The CDR3 runs to 11 residues. Germline assignment: CDR1 GTSNPN and CDR2 SVGIG (reference sequence). Trimming took off 2 bases at V and 6 bases at J, with 8 bases between the two ends. Here the CDR3 reads CAWSWEGEQYF. The CDR3, as DNA: TGTGCCTGGAGTTGGGAAGGCGAGCAGTACTTC.

This clonotype came up many times. The chain uses TRBV6-5 and TRBJ1-2, with 11 nucleotides matching TRBD1. Per the germline V gene, CDR1 is MNHEY and CDR2 is SVGAGI. V lost 3 bases, J lost 4 bases, and 7 bases stayed unmatched. The CDR3 has 16 amino acids. CDR3 amino acids: CASSYLRTGGTYGYTF. The CDR3 region has the DNA TGTGCCAGCAGTTATCTCAGGACAGGGGGCACCTATGGCTACACCTTC.

The table lists this clonotype with many counts. This CDR3 is CASSLSGAPWGAFF. Here the CDR3 DNA reads TGTGCCAGCAGTTTATCGGGGGCCCCCTGGGGAGCTTTCTTT. This chain uses TRBV12-3 or TRBV12-4 with TRBJ1-1; TRBD1 might be the D (6 bases). The CDR3 covers 14 residues. Trimming took off 2 bases at V and 10 bases at J, with 17 bases between the two ends.

This clonotype was counted many times. The chain has TRBV19 and TRBJ2-6; no clear D. V was trimmed by 4 bases and J by 4 bases, leaving 5 bases between them. This CDR3 comprises 13 residues. The germline gives CDR1 LNHDA, CDR2 SQIVND (reference sequence). The CDR3 nucleotides read TGTGCCAGTAGTACCGAAGGGGCCAACGTCCTGACTTTC. It codes for CASSTEGANVLTF.